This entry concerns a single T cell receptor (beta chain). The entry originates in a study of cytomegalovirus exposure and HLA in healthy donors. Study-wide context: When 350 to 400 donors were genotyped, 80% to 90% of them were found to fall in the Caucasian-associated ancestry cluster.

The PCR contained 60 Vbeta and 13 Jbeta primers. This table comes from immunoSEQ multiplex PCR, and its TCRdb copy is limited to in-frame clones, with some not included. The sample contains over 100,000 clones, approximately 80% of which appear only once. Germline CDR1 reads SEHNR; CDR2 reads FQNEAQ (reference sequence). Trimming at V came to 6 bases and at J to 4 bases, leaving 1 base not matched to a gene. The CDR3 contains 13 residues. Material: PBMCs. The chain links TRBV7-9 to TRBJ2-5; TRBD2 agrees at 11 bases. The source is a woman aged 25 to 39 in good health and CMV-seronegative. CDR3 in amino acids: CASSLAGGETQYF. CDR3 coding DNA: TGTGCCAGCAGTCTAGCGGGAGGAGAGACCCAGTACTTC.